This T cell receptor (beta chain) was sequenced during a study of cytomegalovirus exposure and HLA in healthy donors. Findings of the study overall: Most TCR sequences were rare, but some public TCRs occurred in many donors.

Produced via immunoSEQ multiplex PCR; TCRdb's table is partial and in-frame only. In the table there are 150,000 to 250,000 clones, about 81% of which are singletons. Trimming pared 8 bases from V and 7 bases from J, leaving 15 bases between. CDR1 is MNHEY and CDR2 is SVGAGI in the germline V gene. The CDR3 loop spans 12 amino acids. For this clone: Its specificity is unknown.

The chain couples TRBV6-5 to TRBJ2-7; TRBD2 is a possible D gene (5 bases). The sequenced material came from PBMCs. The sequence was collected from a woman younger than 45 in good health and CMV-seronegative. Here the CDR3 reads CASGLRGREQYF. CDR3 DNA: TGTGCCAGCGGCCTTCGGGGTCGAGAGCAGTACTTC.